The 18 T cell receptor beta chains given below trace back to one sample, sequenced in a study of shared clonotypes between healthy human individuals. In the naive CD8 group, cells lacked CD45RO and were positively selected for CCR7, so terminally differentiated effector memory CD45RA+ cells were left out. Produced via immunoSEQ multiplex PCR; TCRdb's table is partial and in-frame only. The table records about 590,000 clones, 95% to 96% of them present only once. The sequencing input was naive CD8+ T cells sorted from blood. The receptors stem from a woman aged 30 to 39 in good health.

This sequence joins TRBV29-1 and TRBJ2-1; 8 bases are shared with TRBD2. Germline V gene lookup returns CDR1 SQVTM and CDR2 ANQGSEA. This CDR3 has 13 amino acids. V lost 7 bases to trimming and J lost 4 bases; unmatched junction nucleotides: 6. The CDR3, as DNA: TGCAGCGACGGGGGGGACTTGTACAATGAGCAGTTCTTC. This gives the protein CSDGGDLYNEQFF.

The chain is built from TRBV11-2 and TRBJ2-1; 8 nucleotides align to TRBD1. The CDR3 is 15 amino acids. Germline V CDR1 and CDR2: SGHAT, FQNNGV. Germline trimming cut 4 bases from V and 4 bases from J; bases unmatched to any gene: 6. CDR3 amino acids: CASSSPGTGYNEQFF. The CDR3 bases are TGTGCCAGCAGCTCCCCAGGGACAGGTTACAATGAGCAGTTCTTC. Based on the CDR3 plus reference TRBV11-2 and TRBJ2-1, the full variable domain is EAGVAQSPRYKIIEKRQSVAFWCNPISGHATLYWYQQILGQGPKLLIQFQNNGVVDDSQLPKDRFSAERLKGVDSTLKIQPAKLEDSAVYLCASSSPGTGYNEQFFGPGTRLTVL.

V gene TRBV6-5 combines with J gene TRBJ2-5; tentative D call: TRBD2 (6 bases). Germline V gene lookup returns CDR1 MNHEY and CDR2 SVGAGI. Trimming removed 6 bases from V and 3 bases from J, with 14 bases in between. This CDR3 contains 14 residues. CDR3 sequence (DNA): TGTGCCAGCAGGGCGGACTGGGGGGAAGAGACCCAGTACTTC. This translates into CASRADWGEETQYF.

V and J are TRBV29-1 and TRBJ1-2; D is ambiguous. Germline assignment: CDR1 SQVTM and CDR2 ANQGSEA. CDR3 length: 11 residues. Trimming took 6 bases from V and 6 from J, leaving 11 bases between them. CDR3 region: CSVRAIDGYTF. CDR3 DNA sequence: TGCAGCGTGAGGGCGATTGATGGCTACACCTTC.

This sequence joins TRBV29-1 and TRBJ2-5; 8 positions agree with TRBD2. The V segment lost 1 base and the J segment 2 bases; nucleotides outside the gene matches: 6. Germline V gene data show CDR1 as SQVTM and CDR2 as ANQGSEA. This CDR3 spans 15 amino acids. The CDR3 coding sequence is TGCAGCGTTGAAGGGGCTAGCGGGTTGCAAGAGACCCAGTACTTC. It codes for CSVEGASGLQETQYF. The full variable domain, its missing parts supplied by reference TRBV29-1 and TRBJ2-5, is SAVISQKPSRDICQRGTSLTIQCQVDSQVTMMFWYRQQPGQSLTLIATANQGSEATYESGFVIDKFPISRPNLTFSTLTVSNMSPEDSSIYLCSVEGASGLQETQYFGPGTRLLVL.

The chain links TRBV19 to TRBJ2-7, with 10 bases matching TRBD2. V lost 10 bases to trimming and J lost 3 bases; unmatched junction nucleotides: 21. The germline gives CDR1 LNHDA, CDR2 SQIVND (reference sequence). This CDR3 comprises 18 residues. The CDR3 spells CATSTDLGVAGGYYEQYF. CDR3 DNA sequence: TGTGCCACGTCGACAGACCTCGGGGTAGCGGGAGGATACTACGAGCAGTACTTC.

The V call is TRBV28, the J call TRBJ1-5; 7 bases line up with TRBD1. V lost 3 bases and J lost 3; bases outside the gene matches: 5. Germline CDR1 is MDHEN and CDR2 is SYDVKM. The CDR3 totals 15 residues. The CDR3 loop is CASSFAGGNNQPQHF. Written as DNA, the CDR3 is TGTGCCAGCAGTTTCGCAGGGGGAAACAATCAGCCCCAGCATTTT.

The chain has TRBV2 and TRBJ2-3; D not certain. From germline, CDR1 is SNHLY and CDR2 FYNNEI. The CDR3 has 13 amino acids. Trimming left V 4 bases short and J 2 bases short, with 7 bases between. The DNA for the CDR3 is TGTGCCAGCAGTGGGCGGAACACAGATACGCAGTATTTT. Amino acids: CASSGRNTDTQYF.

In nucleotides, the CDR3 is TGTGCCAGCAGTGAAGGGGTGACAGGGGCTCACGAGCAGTACTTC. It codes for CASSEGVTGAHEQYF. V and J are TRBV6-1 and TRBJ2-7; 8 bases fit TRBD1. Per the germline V gene, CDR1 is MNHNS and CDR2 is SASEGT. Losses at the gene ends were 1 base for V and 5 bases for J; bases not matched to a gene: 7. The CDR3 runs to 15 residues.

The V and J genes are TRBV7-9 and TRBJ2-7; 9 bases align to TRBD2. The V gene end was trimmed by 5 bases and the J gene end by 0 bases; junction bases not matched to a gene: 5. From germline, CDR1 is SEHNR and CDR2 FQNEAQ (reference sequence). There are 15 residues in the CDR3. CDR3 DNA: TGTGCCAGCAGCCGCGGGAGGGAGGGCTCCTACGAGCAGTACTTC. This translates into CASSRGREGSYEQYF.

V usage is TRBV5-1 and J usage is TRBJ2-3; 9 nucleotides align to TRBD1. This CDR3 is built from 16 residues. Germline V gives CDR1 SGHRS, CDR2 YFSETQ. J gave up 2 bases and V 2 bases, and 6 bases lay outside the gene matches. Written as DNA, the CDR3 is TGCGCCAGCAGCTTACAGGGACAGGGACCCACAGATACGCAGTATTTT. Protein sequence: CASSLQGQGPTDTQYF.

The rearrangement uses TRBV5-1 and TRBJ2-1; 11 nucleotides agree with TRBD2. The ends lost 0 bases at V and 8 bases at J; junction bases unmatched: 1. Germline V CDR1 and CDR2: SGHRS, YFSETQ. This CDR3 region has 14 residues. CDR3 residues: CASSLVTSGDEQFF. CDR3 DNA: TGCGCCAGCAGCTTGGTGACTAGCGGGGATGAGCAGTTCTTC.

The chain links TRBV6-6 to TRBJ2-1, with D possibly matching TRBD2 (5 bases). The CDR3 contains 16 residues. Trimming took off 0 bases at V and 3 bases at J, with 12 bases between the two ends. Germline lookup yields CDR1 MNHNY and CDR2 SVGAGI (reference sequence). CDR3 DNA: TGTGCCAGCAGTTACTCGATGGACTTGAACTACAATGAGCAGTTCTTC. Translating it yields CASSYSMDLNYNEQFF.

This clone was observed a handful of times. The chain carries TRBV5-6 and TRBJ2-1; D uncertain. The CDR3 length is 12 residues. Germline values: CDR1 SGHDT, CDR2 YYEEEE. Trimming shortened V by 0 bases and J by 7 bases, and 5 bases separated the two germline ends. This chain's CDR3 is CASSLGANEQFF. CDR3 nucleotide sequence: TGTGCCAGCAGCTTGGGGGCTAATGAGCAGTTCTTC.

The chain has TRBV19 and TRBJ2-1; D is possibly TRBD1 (5 bases). This CDR3 comprises 14 residues. Germline CDR1 LNHDA, CDR2 SQIVND (reference sequence). Between the trimmed V and J ends, which lost 3 bases and 7 bases, there was a span of 13 bases. Here the CDR3 reads CASSIPKGLNEQFF. CDR3 bases: TGTGCCAGTAGTATCCCCAAGGGGCTGAATGAGCAGTTCTTC.

The chain joins TRBV30 to TRBJ1-5; D might be TRBD1 (5 bases). The V and J ends lost 1 base and 11 bases respectively, with 12 bases between them. The CDR3 covers 12 residues. Per germline, CDR1 GTSNPN and CDR2 SVGIG (reference sequence). The CDR3 bases are TGTGCCTGGAGTGGTGTGGGGCCGACCCAGCATTTT. It specifies CAWSGVGPTQHF.

The CDR3 sequence: CASNLERQGIHEQFF. The CDR3 nucleotides read TGTGCCAGCAACCTCGAGAGACAGGGAATACATGAGCAGTTCTTC. The chain carries TRBV5-8 and TRBJ2-1; 7 bases are shared with TRBD1. The V and J ends lost 6 bases and 8 bases, in that order; junction bases with no gene match: 14. The CDR3 extends over 15 amino acids. CDR1 is SGHTS, CDR2 YDEGEE, per germline.

The CDR3 sequence: CASKQPAYNEQFF. The DNA of the CDR3 is TGTGCCAGCAAACAGCCTGCCTACAATGAGCAGTTCTTC. The chain is built from TRBV27 and TRBJ2-1; D call uncertain. Germline V gene data show CDR1 as MNHEY and CDR2 as SMNVEV (reference sequence). The germline V and J ends were trimmed by 7 bases and 2 bases, with 9 bases remaining between them. The CDR3 totals 13 residues.